What follows are 28 T cell receptor beta chains derived from one specimen sequenced in a study of immune characterization of retroperitoneal liposarcoma. TCRdb used MiXCR to reprocess the PCR reads, holding one entry per CDR3 protein. The sample lists 10,000 to 13,000 distinct CDR3 sequences, around 28% occurring once. The sequencing input was tumor tissue. These receptors were taken from a male donor with retroperitoneal liposarcoma.

This clonotype has a handful of counts. J is TRBJ2-3 and V is TRBV6-2 or TRBV6-3; maybe TRBD2 (7 bases). The J call may be incorrect, as the DNA end agrees better with TRBJ2-7. The CDR3 spans 14 residues. Germline V lookup: CDR1 MNHEY, CDR2 SVGEGT. CDR3 in DNA: TGTGCCAGCATACGAGGGGGGGCCTACAATGAGCAGTACTTC. It codes for CASIRGGAYNEQYF.

The chain joins TRBV6-1 to TRBJ1-1; possible D gene TRBD1, 5 bases. The CDR3 extends over 13 amino acids. With 6 bases removed from V and 6 bases from J, the gap between germline ends came to 14 bases. Germline V CDR1 and CDR2: MNHNS, SASEGT. DNA of the CDR3: TGTGCCAGCAGCCTTCCAGGGTACCCTGAAGCTTTCTTT. Encoded protein: CASSLPGYPEAFF.

In its sample, this clonotype ranks as medium-sized. V gene TRBV12-3 or TRBV12-4 combines with J gene TRBJ2-5; D may be TRBD1 or TRBD2 (7 bases each). CDR3 length: 17 residues. Deletions cut 3 bases from V and 5 bases from J, with 22 bases between. The CDR3 protein is CASSLVQGGTLGETQYF. CDR3 nucleotide sequence: TGTGCCAGCAGTTTGGTTCAGGGGGGGACCTTAGGGGAGACCCAGTACTTC.

The sample holds one count of this clonotype. This chain connects TRBV14 to TRBJ1-1, with 7 bases fitting TRBD1. The CDR3 is made up of 15 amino acids. Germline assignment: CDR1 SGHDN and CDR2 FVKESK. V shed 3 bases and J 4 bases; nucleotides not matched to a gene: 8. The CDR3 nucleotides read TGTGCCAGCAGCCACCGACAGGGCGAGGGCACTGAAGCTTTCTTT. Its protein product is CASSHRQGEGTEAFF.

This clonotype was counted a few times. The J gene is TRBJ2-1, the V gene TRBV11-3; TRBD2 aligns across 8 bases. The J call is in doubt because the DNA end fits TRBJ2-7 better. The CDR3 has 17 amino acids. Germline V gene data show CDR1 as SGHNT and CDR2 as YENEEA. The CDR3 here is CASSATPSSGKTNEQYF. The CDR3 bases are TGTGCCAGCAGCGCCACCCCTAGTAGCGGGAAGACGAATGAGCAGTACTTC.

This clonotype was counted only a few times. This chain joins TRBV6-8 and TRBJ1-2; TRBD1 matches at 7 bases. The CDR3 totals 15 residues. V was pared by 5 bases and J by 5 bases, with 11 bases of the junction left unmatched. CDR1 and CDR2 from the germline V gene are MNHGY and SAAAGT. In DNA, the CDR3 is TGTGCCAGCAGTGGAAGAAGGGGGCAAGGGTATGGCTACACCTTC. This translates into CASSGRRGQGYGYTF.

Within the sample, this clonotype is medium-sized. The chain couples TRBV7-6 to TRBJ2-7, with D perhaps assigned TRBD1 or TRBD2 (5 bases each). The CDR3 is 14 amino acids. Germline CDR1 is SGHVS and CDR2 is FNYEAQ. Deletions cut 7 bases from V and 0 bases from J, with 13 bases between. CDR3 sequence: CASTRGRDSYEQYF. The DNA for the CDR3 is TGTGCCAGCACCCGGGGCAGGGACTCCTACGAGCAGTACTTC. The full variable domain, its missing parts supplied by reference TRBV7-6 and TRBJ2-7, is GAGVSQSPRYKVTKRGQDVALRCDPISGHVSLYWYRQALGQGPEFLTYFNYEAQQDKSGLPNDRFSAERPEGSISTLTIQRTEQRDSAMYRCASTRGRDSYEQYFGPGTRLTVT.

This clonotype has only a few counts. The chain joins TRBV12-3 or TRBV12-4 to TRBJ2-1; no definite D call. The last part of the DNA fits TRBJ2-7 better; the J call may be wrong. The CDR3 loop spans 11 amino acids. CDR3 amino acids: CASSFLNEQYF. CDR3 DNA sequence: TGTGCCAGCAGTTTCCTGAATGAGCAGTACTTC.

This clonotype showed up just a few times. The chain combines TRBV6-1 with TRBJ2-1; 9 nucleotides match TRBD2. Germline CDR1 reads MNHNS; CDR2 reads SASEGT. The CDR3 covers 18 residues. V shed 5 bases and J 0 bases; nucleotides not matched to a gene: 11. The CDR3 is CASSPAAGGFSSYNEQFF. CDR3 sequence (DNA): TGTGCCAGCAGTCCCGCAGCGGGGGGCTTTAGCTCCTACAATGAGCAGTTCTTC.

The gene calls are TRBV11-3 and TRBJ2-1; no definite D call. The CDR3 covers 13 residues. The germline V and J ends were trimmed by 5 bases and 10 bases, with 15 bases remaining between them. Per germline, CDR1 SGHNT and CDR2 YENEEA. The CDR3 DNA follows: TGTGCCAGCAGCCCGGACCTGTCCTACGAGCAGTTCTTC. It is translated as CASSPDLSYEQFF.

This clonotype came up many times. V is TRBV7-3 and J is TRBJ2-3, with a weak D call TRBD1 (5 bases). From germline, CDR1 is SGHTA and CDR2 FQGTGA. CDR3 length: 15 residues. Trimming took 3 bases from V and 1 from J, leaving 11 bases between them. As DNA, the CDR3 is TGTGCCAGCAGCTTTGACAGTGGGGGCACAGATACGCAGTATTTT. Amino acid sequence: CASSFDSGGTDTQYF.

A note on this clonotype: In this CDR3 the conserved last residue, phenylalanine or tryptophan, is missing, so a read error is likely. It is unclear where the CDR3 begins or ends on the DNA, so no DNA is shown, and the CDR3 is as TCRdb lists it. The genes are TRBV7-2 and TRBJ2-6. Termini included, the CDR3 measures 8 amino acids. The germline V gene has CDR1 SGHTA and CDR2 FQGNSA. CDR3 in amino acids: CASSLGWQ.

This clonotype has ten or more counts. V and J are TRBV6-1 and TRBJ2-1; D unclear. The J call is uncertain, as TRBJ2-7 better fits the DNA end. Germline V CDR1 and CDR2: MNHNS, SASEGT. This CDR3 has 15 residues. In DNA, the CDR3 is TGTGCCAGCAGTGAGACGTCCCCTTTGGGTCTCGAGCAGTACTTC. Amino acids: CASSETSPLGLEQYF.

This rearrangement joins TRBV24-1 to TRBJ1-5, with D uncertain. With 5 bases removed from V and 7 bases from J, the gap between germline ends came to 2 bases. The CDR3 is 10 amino acids. CDR1 is KGHDR and CDR2 is SFDVKD in the germline V gene. CDR3 region: CATSAQPQHF. The CDR3 DNA sequence: TGTGCCACCAGTGCACAGCCCCAGCATTTT.

Judged by abundance, this clonotype is large. V usage is TRBV7-2 and J usage is TRBJ2-5, with TRBD2 identical over 11 bases. The CDR3 runs to 17 residues. Trimming took 5 bases from V and 4 from J; bases not matched to a gene: 12. Germline V gene lookup returns CDR1 SGHTA and CDR2 FQGNSA. The CDR3 nucleotides are TGTGCCAGCAGCGACGTAGCGGGAGGGCTTCAAGGAGAGACCCAGTACTTC. It yields the protein CASSDVAGGLQGETQYF.

The sample holds a few counts of this clonotype. The rearrangement uses TRBV11-3 and TRBJ1-4; D not resolved. The germline CDR1 and CDR2 sequences are SGHNT and YENEEA. The V end was cut by 3 bases, the J end by 7 bases, with 3 bases between. The CDR3 is 11 residues long. CDR3 DNA: TGTGCCAGCAGCTTCAGTGAAAAACTGTTTTTT. Its translation is CASSFSEKLFF.

This chain links TRBV6-1 with TRBJ1-6; TRBD1 matches 9 bases. V shed 6 bases, J shed 7 bases, and the junction held 4 bases outside the gene matches. CDR3 length: 14 residues. Per the germline V gene, CDR1 is MNHNS and CDR2 is SASEGT. CDR3 in amino acids: CASRAGTGNSPLHF. DNA for the CDR3: TGTGCCAGCAGGGCCGGGACAGGGAATTCACCCCTCCACTTT.

This clonotype has only one observation. This chain joins TRBV27 and TRBJ2-4, with 14 bases lining up with TRBD2. Gene TRBJ2-7 matches the end of the DNA better, so the J call may be wrong. The CDR3 sequence is 17 residues long. Germline V gene data show CDR1 as MNHEY and CDR2 as SMNVEV (reference sequence). CDR3 sequence (DNA): TGTGCCAGCAGACCAGGGACTAGCGGGAGAGCAAACTACGAGCAGTACTTC. Protein sequence: CASRPGTSGRANYEQYF.

This clonotype was detected ten times or more. This chain joins TRBV6-1 and TRBJ2-1, with D unclear. This CDR3 region has 11 residues. The germline V and J ends were trimmed by 5 bases and 5 bases, with 4 bases remaining between them. Germline V gives CDR1 MNHNS, CDR2 SASEGT. CDR3 in amino acids: CASSSHNEQFF. DNA for the CDR3: TGTGCCAGCAGTTCACACAATGAGCAGTTCTTC.

V and J are TRBV11-1 and TRBJ2-1; D gene ambiguous. Germline V lookup: CDR1 SGHAT, CDR2 FQDESV (reference sequence). V was clipped by 1 base and J by 5 bases, with 6 bases between them. The length of the CDR3 is 13 residues. The DNA of the CDR3 is TGTGCCAGCAGCTTAGGCAGGCACAATGAGCAGTTCTTC. Protein: CASSLGRHNEQFF.

This clonotype appeared many times. The V and J genes are TRBV7-9 and TRBJ2-7, with D tentatively TRBD2 (5 bases). The germline V and J ends were trimmed by 5 bases and 5 bases, with 16 bases remaining between them. Germline loops: CDR1 SEHNR, CDR2 FQNEAQ (reference sequence). The CDR3 runs 14 residues. The CDR3 DNA reads TGTGCCAGCAGCGTTGGAGGCCGTCGCAACGAGCAGTACTTC. Its translation is CASSVGGRRNEQYF.

V gene TRBV6-1 combines with J gene TRBJ2-3; TRBD1 aligns across 7 bases. Germline CDR1 and CDR2: MNHNS and SASEGT. With V trimmed by 5 bases and J by 6 bases, 8 bases remained unmatched. The CDR3 contains 14 residues. CDR3 DNA: TGTGCCAGCAGTCTGGACAGGAGAACCGATACGCAGTATTTT. Translated: CASSLDRRTDTQYF.

This clonotype qualifies as medium-sized. V and J are TRBV12-3 or TRBV12-4 and TRBJ2-5, with 10 bases lining up with TRBD2. Unmatched junction bases numbered 12, after V lost 6 bases and J lost 11 bases. There are 14 residues in the CDR3. CDR3: CASSPSGGYNEQYF. The CDR3 DNA reads TGTGCCAGCAGCCCTAGCGGGGGATACAATGAGCAGTACTTC.

This clonotype has more than one count but fewer than ten. The chain links TRBV6-1 to TRBJ1-2, with 8 bases matching TRBD1. Germline V gives CDR1 MNHNS, CDR2 SASEGT. The ends lost 1 base at V and 7 bases at J; junction bases unmatched: 5. The CDR3 sequence is 14 residues long. This CDR3 is CASSEVQGEVGYTF. The CDR3 DNA reads as TGTGCCAGCAGTGAAGTACAGGGGGAGGTTGGCTACACCTTC.

The genes are TRBV11-3 and TRBJ2-1; tentative D call: TRBD2 (5 bases). Trimming removed 1 base at V and 10 bases at J, with 14 bases between. The CDR3 sequence is 14 residues long. Germline V gene lookup returns CDR1 SGHNT and CDR2 YENEEA. CDR3 in amino acids: CASSLGGSSYEQFF. The CDR3 DNA sequence: TGTGCCAGCAGCTTAGGAGGGAGCTCCTACGAGCAGTTCTTC.

The DNA for the CDR3 is TGTGCCAGCAGCTCACCGGGACAGAGAGTGCAGACCCAGTTCTTC. Protein product: CASSSPGQRVQTQFF. The genes are TRBV7-4 and TRBJ2-1; 7 bases are shared with TRBD1. Germline CDR1 and CDR2: SGHVT and SQSDAQ. Trimming took 4 bases from V and 13 from J; bases not matched to a gene: 16. The CDR3 extends over 15 amino acids. Looking up the rest from reference TRBV7-4 and TRBJ2-1 gives the full variable domain: GAGVSQSPRYKVAKRGRDVALRCDSISGHVTLYWYRQTLGQGSEVLTYSQSDAQRDKSGRPSGRFSAERPERSVSTLKIQRTEQGDSAVYLCASSSPGQRVQTQFFGPGTRLTVL.

This clonotype has a count of ten or more. The V gene is TRBV7-8, the J gene TRBJ2-1, with TRBD2 identical over 8 bases. Trimming at V came to 5 bases and at J to 2 bases, leaving 8 bases not matched to a gene. The CDR3 loop spans 16 amino acids. Germline CDR1 is SGHVS and CDR2 is FQNEAQ. The CDR3 region is CASSVASGLAYNEQFF. CDR3 DNA sequence: TGTGCCAGCAGCGTCGCTAGCGGGTTGGCCTACAATGAGCAGTTCTTC.

This clonotype was detected a few times. The chain uses TRBV24-1 and TRBJ2-5; 11 positions agree with TRBD1. This CDR3 region has 16 residues. V lost 3 bases to trimming and J lost 5 bases; unmatched junction nucleotides: 7. Germline CDR1 KGHDR, CDR2 SFDVKD. The CDR3, as DNA: TGTGCCACCAGTGATACTCGGACAGGGGGCGCGGAGACCCAGTACTTC. Its protein is CATSDTRTGGAETQYF.